This T cell receptor beta chain is from a study of long-term antiretroviral therapy in people with HIV. Germline V gene sequence: CDR1 SGDLS, CDR2 YYNGEE. This CDR3 spans 15 amino acids. V shed 0 bases and J shed 0 bases, with 7 bases lying between them. The assay, immunoSEQ v3.0, was run at survey level. The assay was immunoSEQ multiplex PCR, and TCRdb's table has in-frame clones only and misses some. The sample includes 10,000 or so clones, 70% to 80% of them seen just once. Specimens held about 0.85-11 million cryopreserved PBMC prior to DNA extraction. This clone has a single count. The source material was unsorted PBMCs, sampled 3 to 3.3 years before starting antiretroviral therapy. The chain couples TRBV9 to TRBJ1-5, with D unclear. This receptor was obtained from a man in his forties with HIV. The CDR3: CASSVGANSNQPQHF. The CDR3 DNA sequence: TGTGCCAGCAGCGTAGGGGCTAATAGCAATCAGCCCCAGCATTTT.